This T cell receptor beta chain was recovered during a study of CD8+ T cells in alopecia areata (dated by TCRdb to between 2017 and 2018). Describing the broader study: Treated patients were enrolled in an open-label pilot trial of oral tofacitinib at 5 to 10 mg twice daily for moderate-to-severe alopecia areata. Scalp tissue and sorted CD4+ and CD8+ peripheral blood T cells from patchy and totalis/universalis alopecia areata patients and from healthy controls were covered by human TCRbeta sequencing. RNA was extracted with the PAXgene miRNA kit for fixed scalp, the miRNeasy kit for PBMCs, and the RNeasy kit for mouse skin. High-throughput TCRbeta sequencing was used to examine T cell clonal expansion in alopecia areata in both the C3H/HeJ mouse model and human patients. Patients stayed on tofacitinib for 6 to 18 months and then had 6 months of follow-up off drug so that delayed response and recurrence could be assessed. Clonality in the scalp was compared among normal scalp (n=4), patchy alopecia areata scalp (n=8), and alopecia totalis/universalis scalp (n=8). Amplification of TCRbeta CDR3 regions was done by immunoSEQ multiplex PCR using 35 Vbeta forward primers and 13 Jbeta reverse primers. Disease severity in treated patients was measured with the SALT score, which quantifies the percentage of affected scalp surface area. Tofacitinib-treated patients had biopsies at baseline and at 4 and 24 weeks of treatment, with a later scalp biopsy in several patients. Paper-wide results and their limitations: Scalp clonality and the number of expanded CD8+ clones among the top 100 scalp clones were significantly decreased by tofacitinib. Many expanded lesional clones persisted in scalp and blood during tofacitinib treatment, which may partly explain relapse after stopping treatment. TCR sequences shared between patients were less clear than in mice, possibly partly because of HLA diversity in the patient population. Because the treated cohort was small and had just a single nonresponder, larger studies are needed to establish links between baseline CD8+ expansion and response. Unlike mouse skin, where gammadelta T cells dominate, normal human skin contains resident alphabeta T cells that get sequenced too, which complicates analysis of the scalp TCR repertoire. Higher clonality and more expanded CD8+ clones were observed in lesional scalp than in normal scalp, particularly in alopecia totalis/universalis, a finding suggestive of antigenic drive.

Between the V and J ends, shortened by 3 bases and 7 bases respectively, the junction contains 6 bases. The CDR3, from cysteine to phenylalanine, totals 12 residues. CDR3 DNA only is kept here, 36 bases in frame from base 1. Sequences SGHTA (CDR1) and FQGNSA (CDR2) are obtained from the germline V gene. Only a few counts were recorded for this clone. Its binding antigen is unknown. One base away there is no much larger clone; base qualities are not given. Library preparation was by the immunoSEQ multiplex PCR assay. To provide template for TCR sequencing, every sample had RNA extracted and reverse transcribed into cDNA. First-strand cDNA was synthesized using SuperScript III with a 2:1 mix of oligo-dT and random hexamers. A synthetic immune receptor repertoire was used to gauge amplification bias, and whatever bias remained was removed computationally. Regarding the original processing steps: Raw reads were preprocessed to remove errors, and CDR3 was defined by IMGT conventions from the conserved cysteine to phenylalanine. Clonality was computed as 1 minus the Shannon entropy, with the entropy normalized by log2 of the number of productive unique TCRs. CD4 or CD8 identity of scalp clones was inferred by cross-referencing scalp TCRbeta sequences with sorted blood CD4 and CD8 repertoires. Imported from immuneACCESS, the table was reduced by TCRdb to in-frame sequences with V and J called. These copies leave out some clones; in studies compared against another copy, an unresolved V gene accounts for under half, and the cause of the remainder is not known. The V and J calls and clone size were taken over from that table, and D and trimming were inferred from the DNA. The sample data list more than 150,000 clones, and around 49% of these were observed just once. Together, the top ten hold about 9.5% of the sample.

The treatment or condition label, read with the paper, signifies: oral pan-JAK inhibitor, 5-10 mg twice daily. Lesional scalp punch biopsies and peripheral blood were collected from alopecia areata patients. PBMCs were isolated by density centrifugation and stained for CD3, CD4 and CD8, after which CD4+ and CD8+ T cells were sorted on a FACSAria. Sample: CD8+ T cells sorted from blood, taken between weeks 51 and 54, from a patient treated with tofacitinib. The chain is encoded by TRBV7-2 joined to TRBJ1-4; a confident D gene designation cannot be given. This TCR derives from a human donor with alopecia areata. The sequence in DNA is TGTGCCAGCAGCTTTTCGGGTGAAAAACTGTTTTTT. Its protein is CASSFSGEKLFF.